The TCR beta chain described here comes from a study of T cell responses to AZD1222 COVID-19 vaccine. Broader study findings: The sample set comprised mostly white British donors with more females, and clonal diversity was possibly underestimated.

Some clones are missing from TCRdb's copy, which holds only in-frame ones; the method was immunoSEQ multiplex PCR. The data show about 150,000 clones, just over 90% seen once. On this clone itself: Its antigen remains unknown.

The CDR3 is 13 residues long. Trimming stripped 0 bases from V and 7 bases from J, with 5 bases between. Per the germline V gene, CDR1 is SGDLS and CDR2 is YYNGEE. This sample comprised peripheral blood, obtained 28 days after the second AZD1222 dose. The chain couples TRBV9 to TRBJ1-6; D uncertain. This clonotype originated in an adult who received the AZD1222 COVID-19 vaccine. CDR3 DNA sequence: TGTGCCAGCAGCGTAGGTCGGAATTCACCCCTCCACTTT. Translation: CASSVGRNSPLHF.